These 5 T cell receptor beta chains came from one sample sequenced in a study of T-cell memory formation after mild COVID-19 (dated by TCRdb to about 2021). The method was 5' RACE. The sequencing machine was an Illumina NovaSeq 6000. TCRdb reprocessing: public reads trimmed at Q25 with fastp, clones called with MiXCR, in-frame beta chains kept. Records with the same CDR3 protein are collapsed into one entry carrying the most frequent genes and DNA. Recorded for this sample are about 350,000 distinct CDR3 sequences; under 15% of them occurred a single time. The ten largest make up under 25% of the sample. The sequenced sample was PBMCs or a T cell subset sorted from them (not recorded which). All receptors derive from a man aged 18 to 30 who had mild COVID-19 (a few samples of this study predate the infection). The sample titles of this study are shuffled in the database, so cell type and time point are left out; the donor was told from shared clones.

This clonotype was seen only a few times. V gene TRBV6-5 combines with J gene TRBJ1-2, with 7 bases fitting TRBD1. CDR1 and CDR2 from the germline V gene are MNHEY and SVGAGI. The V and J ends lost 7 bases and 8 bases, in that order; junction bases with no gene match: 10. The CDR3 runs 13 residues. In nucleotides, the CDR3 is TGTGCCAGCAAATCCGGGACAGCGAGGGGCTACACCTTC. Amino acid sequence: CASKSGTARGYTF.

This clonotype was counted at least ten times. CDR3 sequence reads: CASSLSVRQPQHF. Here the CDR3 DNA reads TGTGCCAGCAGCTTATCTGTCAGGCAGCCCCAGCATTTT. The genes are TRBV7-2 and TRBJ1-5; D uncertain. Germline loops: CDR1 SGHTA, CDR2 FQGNSA. This CDR3 spans 13 amino acids. V shed 2 bases and J shed 7 bases, with 9 bases lying between them.

The V and J genes are TRBV19 and TRBJ2-1; TRBD2 agrees at 10 bases. Per germline, CDR1 LNHDA and CDR2 SQIVND (reference sequence). Trimming cost V 2 bases and J 8 bases; bases outside gene matches: 9. The CDR3 spans 16 residues. In DNA, the CDR3 is TGTGCCAGTAGTATATGGCAAGCGGGGGGGTTCGATGAGCAGTTCTTC. Protein: CASSIWQAGGFDEQFF.

The chain recombines TRBV6-2 or TRBV6-3 with TRBJ2-1; TRBD2 agrees at 9 bases. V dropped 2 bases and J dropped 8; count of bases not matched to a gene: 19. CDR1 is MNHEY and CDR2 is SVGEGT in the germline V gene. This CDR3 has 19 residues. DNA for the CDR3: TGTGCCAGCAGTTACCCGAGGGTAGCGGGGGCGCAACCGGGGGATGAGCAGTTCTTC. This codes for CASSYPRVAGAQPGDEQFF.

This clonotype occurred a few times. The chain is built from TRBV7-2 and TRBJ2-3; weak D call: TRBD2 (6 bases). Trimming shortened V by 5 bases and J by 0 bases, and 15 bases separated the two germline ends. This CDR3 contains 16 residues. Per the germline V gene, CDR1 is SGHTA and CDR2 is FQGNSA. DNA for the CDR3: TGTGCCAGCAGCGCGGGACTCCACCCTAGCACAGATACGCAGTATTTT. It specifies CASSAGLHPSTDTQYF.